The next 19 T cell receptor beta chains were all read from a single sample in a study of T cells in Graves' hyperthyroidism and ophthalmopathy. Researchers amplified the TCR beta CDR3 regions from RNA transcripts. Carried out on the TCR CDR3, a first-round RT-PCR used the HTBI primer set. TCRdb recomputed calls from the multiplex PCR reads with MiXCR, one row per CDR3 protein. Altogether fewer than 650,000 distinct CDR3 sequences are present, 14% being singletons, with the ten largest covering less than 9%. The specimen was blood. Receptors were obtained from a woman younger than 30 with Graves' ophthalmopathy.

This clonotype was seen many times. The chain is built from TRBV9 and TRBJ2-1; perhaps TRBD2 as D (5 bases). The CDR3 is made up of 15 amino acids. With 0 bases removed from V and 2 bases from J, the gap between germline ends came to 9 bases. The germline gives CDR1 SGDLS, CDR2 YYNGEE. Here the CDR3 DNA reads TGTGCCAGCAGCGTAGGGGGAGAGACCTACAATGAGCAGTTCTTC. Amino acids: CASSVGGETYNEQFF.

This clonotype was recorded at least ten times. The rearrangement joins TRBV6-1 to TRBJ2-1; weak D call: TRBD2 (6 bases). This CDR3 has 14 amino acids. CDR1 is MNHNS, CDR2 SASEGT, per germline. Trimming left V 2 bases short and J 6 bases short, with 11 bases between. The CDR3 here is CASSERSGGNEQFF. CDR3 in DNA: TGTGCCAGCAGTGAACGTAGCGGAGGCAATGAGCAGTTCTTC.

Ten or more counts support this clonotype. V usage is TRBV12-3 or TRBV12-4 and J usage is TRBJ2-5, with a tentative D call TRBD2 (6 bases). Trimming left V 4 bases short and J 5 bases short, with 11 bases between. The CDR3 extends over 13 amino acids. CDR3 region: CASSSGLGETQYF. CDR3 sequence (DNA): TGTGCCAGCAGTTCGGGACTTGGTGAGACCCAGTACTTC.

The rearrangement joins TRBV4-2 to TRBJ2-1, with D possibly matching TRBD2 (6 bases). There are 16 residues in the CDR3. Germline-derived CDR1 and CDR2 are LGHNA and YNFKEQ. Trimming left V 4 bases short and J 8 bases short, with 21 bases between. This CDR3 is CASSRNPGVGVDEQFF. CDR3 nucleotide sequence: TGTGCCAGCAGCCGGAATCCGGGGGTAGGGGTTGATGAGCAGTTCTTC.

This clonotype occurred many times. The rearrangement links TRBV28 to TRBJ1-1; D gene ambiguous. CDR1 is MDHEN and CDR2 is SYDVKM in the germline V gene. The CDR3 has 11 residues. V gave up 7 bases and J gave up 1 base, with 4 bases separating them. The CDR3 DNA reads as TGTGCCAGCACGGGGAACACTGAAGCTTTCTTT. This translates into CASTGNTEAFF.

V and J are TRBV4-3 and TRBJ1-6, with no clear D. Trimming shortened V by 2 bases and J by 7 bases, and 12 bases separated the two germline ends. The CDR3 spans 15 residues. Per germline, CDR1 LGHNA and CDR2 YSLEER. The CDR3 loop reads CASSQPGRRNSPLHF. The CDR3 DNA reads TGCGCCAGCAGCCAACCGGGGAGGAGGAATTCACCCCTCCACTTT.

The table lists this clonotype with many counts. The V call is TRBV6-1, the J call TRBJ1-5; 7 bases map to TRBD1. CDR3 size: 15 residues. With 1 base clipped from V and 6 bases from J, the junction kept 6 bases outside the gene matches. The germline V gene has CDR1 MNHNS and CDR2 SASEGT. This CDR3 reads CASSEVTGAPQPQHF. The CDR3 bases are TGTGCCAGCAGTGAAGTAACAGGGGCCCCTCAGCCCCAGCATTTT.

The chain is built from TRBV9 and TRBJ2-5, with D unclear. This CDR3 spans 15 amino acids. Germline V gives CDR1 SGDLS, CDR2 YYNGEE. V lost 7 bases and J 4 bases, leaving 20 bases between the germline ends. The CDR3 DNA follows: TGTGCCAGCCGTCGAGGCGGTTCCGAACGAGAGACCCAGTACTTC. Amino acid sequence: CASRRGGSERETQYF. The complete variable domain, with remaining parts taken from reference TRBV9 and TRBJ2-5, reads DSGVTQTPKHLITATGQRVTLRCSPRSGDLSVYWYQQSLDQGLQFLIQYYNGEERAKGNILERFSAQQFPDLHSELNLSSLELGDSALYFCASRRGGSERETQYFGPGTRLLVL.

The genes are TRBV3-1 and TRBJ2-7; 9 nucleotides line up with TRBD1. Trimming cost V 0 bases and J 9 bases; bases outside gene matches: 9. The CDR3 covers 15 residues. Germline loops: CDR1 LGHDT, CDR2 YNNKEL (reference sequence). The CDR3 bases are TGTGCCAGCAGCCAAGAAACCGGGACAGGGCTTCCGCAGTACTTC. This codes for CASSQETGTGLPQYF.

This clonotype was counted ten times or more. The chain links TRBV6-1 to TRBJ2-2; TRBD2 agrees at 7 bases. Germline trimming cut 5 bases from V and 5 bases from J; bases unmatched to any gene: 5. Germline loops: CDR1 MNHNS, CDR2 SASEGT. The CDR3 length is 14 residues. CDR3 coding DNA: TGTGCCAGCAGTCAGCGGGATGGGACCGGGGAGCTGTTTTTT. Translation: CASSQRDGTGELFF.

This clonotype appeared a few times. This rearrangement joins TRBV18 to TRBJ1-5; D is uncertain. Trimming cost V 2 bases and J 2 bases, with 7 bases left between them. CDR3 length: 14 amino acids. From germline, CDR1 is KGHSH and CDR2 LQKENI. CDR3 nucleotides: TGTGCCAGCTCACCATCGGAGGGCAATCAGCCCCAGCATTTT. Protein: CASSPSEGNQPQHF.

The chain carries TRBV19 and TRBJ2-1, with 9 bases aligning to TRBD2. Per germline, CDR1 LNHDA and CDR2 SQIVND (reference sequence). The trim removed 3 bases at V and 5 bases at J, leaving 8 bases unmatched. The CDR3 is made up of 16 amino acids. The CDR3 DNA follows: TGTGCCAGTAGTATTGGCGCGGGAGGGACCCACAATGAGCAGTTCTTC. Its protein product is CASSIGAGGTHNEQFF.

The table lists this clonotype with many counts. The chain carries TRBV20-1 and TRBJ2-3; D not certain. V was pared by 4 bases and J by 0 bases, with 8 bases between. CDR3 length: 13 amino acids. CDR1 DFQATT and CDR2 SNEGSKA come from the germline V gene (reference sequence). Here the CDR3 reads CSATSWSTDTQYF. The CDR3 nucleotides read TGCAGTGCTACCTCGTGGAGCACAGATACGCAGTATTTT.

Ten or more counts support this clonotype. CDR3 sequence (DNA): TGTGCCAGCAGTTCCCTCTCGTGGGGTGCAACTAATGAAAAACTGTTTTTT. Protein sequence: CASSSLSWGATNEKLFF. This chain uses TRBV27 with TRBJ1-4; D is unresolved. The CDR3 totals 17 residues. Germline CDR1 MNHEY, CDR2 SMNVEV (reference sequence). V lost 4 bases and J 0 bases, leaving 15 bases between the germline ends.

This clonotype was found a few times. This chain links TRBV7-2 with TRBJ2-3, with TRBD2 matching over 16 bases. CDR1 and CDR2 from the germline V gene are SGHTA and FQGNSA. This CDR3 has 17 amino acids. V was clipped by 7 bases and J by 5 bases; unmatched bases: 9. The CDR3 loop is CASTLGLAGGGGDTQYF. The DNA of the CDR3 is TGTGCCAGCACCCTGGGACTAGCGGGGGGGGGGGGAGATACGCAGTATTTT.

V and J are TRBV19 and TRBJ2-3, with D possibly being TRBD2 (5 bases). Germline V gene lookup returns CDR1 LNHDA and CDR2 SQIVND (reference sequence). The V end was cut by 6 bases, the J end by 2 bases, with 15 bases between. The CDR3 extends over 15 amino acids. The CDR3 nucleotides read TGTGCCAGTAGCGAGTATGAGCGGCCCACAGATACGCAGTATTTT. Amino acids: CASSEYERPTDTQYF.

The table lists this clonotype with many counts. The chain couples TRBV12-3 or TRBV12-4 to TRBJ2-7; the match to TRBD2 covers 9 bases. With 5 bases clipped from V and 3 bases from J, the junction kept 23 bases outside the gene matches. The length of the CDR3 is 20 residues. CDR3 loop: CASSPYTASGTFSTYYEQYF. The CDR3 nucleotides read TGTGCCAGCAGTCCATACACGGCTAGCGGGACGTTCTCTACGTACTACGAGCAGTACTTC.

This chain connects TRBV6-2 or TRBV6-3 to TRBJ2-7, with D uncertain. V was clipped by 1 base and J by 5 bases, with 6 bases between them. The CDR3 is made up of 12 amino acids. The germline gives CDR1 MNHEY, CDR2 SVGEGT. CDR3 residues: CASSYWENEQYF. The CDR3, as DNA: TGTGCCAGCAGTTACTGGGAAAACGAGCAGTACTTC.

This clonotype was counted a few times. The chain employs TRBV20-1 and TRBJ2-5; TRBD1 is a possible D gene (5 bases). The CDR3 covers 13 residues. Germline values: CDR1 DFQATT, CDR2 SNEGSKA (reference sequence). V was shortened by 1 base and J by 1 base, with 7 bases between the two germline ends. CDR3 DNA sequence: TGCAGTGCTAGAGGCAGGGTCCAAGAGACCCAGTACTTC. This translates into CSARGRVQETQYF.